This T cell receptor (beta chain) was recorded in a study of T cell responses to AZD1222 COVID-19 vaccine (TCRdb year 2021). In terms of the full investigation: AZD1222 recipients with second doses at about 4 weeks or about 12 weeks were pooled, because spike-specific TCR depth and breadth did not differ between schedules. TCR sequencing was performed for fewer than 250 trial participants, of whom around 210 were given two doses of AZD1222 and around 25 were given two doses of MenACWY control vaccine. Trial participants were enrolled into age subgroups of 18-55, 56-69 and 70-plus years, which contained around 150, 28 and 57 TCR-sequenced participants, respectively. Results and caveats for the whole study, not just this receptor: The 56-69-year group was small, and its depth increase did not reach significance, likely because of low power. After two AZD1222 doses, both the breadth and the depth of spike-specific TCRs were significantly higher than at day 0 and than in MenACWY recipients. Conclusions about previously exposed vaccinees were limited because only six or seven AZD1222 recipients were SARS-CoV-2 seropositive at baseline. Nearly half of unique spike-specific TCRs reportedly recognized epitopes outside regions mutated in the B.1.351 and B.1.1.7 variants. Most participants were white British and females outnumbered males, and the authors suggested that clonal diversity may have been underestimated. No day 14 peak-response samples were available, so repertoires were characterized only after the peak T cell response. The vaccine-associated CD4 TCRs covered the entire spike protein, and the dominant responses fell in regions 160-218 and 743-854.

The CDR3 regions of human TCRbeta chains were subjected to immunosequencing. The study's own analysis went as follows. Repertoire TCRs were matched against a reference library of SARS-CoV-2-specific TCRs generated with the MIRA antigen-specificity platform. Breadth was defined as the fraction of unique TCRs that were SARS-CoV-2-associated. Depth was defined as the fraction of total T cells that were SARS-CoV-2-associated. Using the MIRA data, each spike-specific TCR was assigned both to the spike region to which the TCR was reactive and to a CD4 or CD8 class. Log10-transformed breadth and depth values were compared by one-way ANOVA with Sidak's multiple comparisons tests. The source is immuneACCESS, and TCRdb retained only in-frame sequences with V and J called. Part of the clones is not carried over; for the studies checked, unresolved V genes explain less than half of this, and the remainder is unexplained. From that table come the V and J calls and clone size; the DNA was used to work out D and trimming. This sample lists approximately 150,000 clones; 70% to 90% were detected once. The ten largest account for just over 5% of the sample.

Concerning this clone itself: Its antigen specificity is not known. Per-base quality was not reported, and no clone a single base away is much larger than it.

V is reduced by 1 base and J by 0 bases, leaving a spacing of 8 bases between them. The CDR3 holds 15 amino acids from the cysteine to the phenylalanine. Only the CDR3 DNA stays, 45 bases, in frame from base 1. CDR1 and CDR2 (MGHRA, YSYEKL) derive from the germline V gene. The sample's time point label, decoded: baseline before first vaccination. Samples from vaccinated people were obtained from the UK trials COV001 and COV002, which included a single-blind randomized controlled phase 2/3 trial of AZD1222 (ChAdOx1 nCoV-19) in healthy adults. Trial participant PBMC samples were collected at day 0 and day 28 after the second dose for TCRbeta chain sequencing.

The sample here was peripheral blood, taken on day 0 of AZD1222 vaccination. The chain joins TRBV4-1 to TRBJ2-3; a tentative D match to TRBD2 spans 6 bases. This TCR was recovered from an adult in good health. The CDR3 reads CASSQGGLSTDTQYF. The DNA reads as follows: TGCGCCAGCAGCCAAGGGGGACTTAGCACAGATACGCAGTATTTT.